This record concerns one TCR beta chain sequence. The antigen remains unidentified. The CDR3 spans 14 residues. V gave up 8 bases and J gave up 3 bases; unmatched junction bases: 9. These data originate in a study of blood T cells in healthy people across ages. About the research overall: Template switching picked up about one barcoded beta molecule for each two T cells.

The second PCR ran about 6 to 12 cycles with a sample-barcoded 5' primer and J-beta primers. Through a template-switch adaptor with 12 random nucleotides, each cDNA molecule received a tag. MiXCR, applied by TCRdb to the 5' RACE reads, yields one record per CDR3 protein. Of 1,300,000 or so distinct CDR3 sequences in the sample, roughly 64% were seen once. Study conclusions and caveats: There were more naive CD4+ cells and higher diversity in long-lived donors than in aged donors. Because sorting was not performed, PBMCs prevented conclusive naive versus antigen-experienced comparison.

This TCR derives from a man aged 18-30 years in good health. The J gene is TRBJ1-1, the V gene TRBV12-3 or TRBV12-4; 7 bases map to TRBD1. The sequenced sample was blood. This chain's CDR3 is CASQNPGGDTEAFF. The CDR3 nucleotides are TGTGCCAGCCAAAACCCAGGGGGTGACACTGAAGCTTTCTTT.